These 6 T cell receptor beta chains originate from one sample sequenced in a study of blood T cells in healthy people across ages. For the second PCR, which ran for roughly 6 to 12 cycles, a sample-barcoded 5' primer and a J-beta primer mix were used. One entry per CDR3 protein, called by TCRdb with MiXCR from the 5' RACE reads. The data show roughly 2 million distinct CDR3 sequences, with about 50% seen just once and roughly 2% held by the top ten. The sample taken for sequencing was blood. Receptors originate from a woman between 40 and 50 years old in good health.

This clonotype came up a few times. The V gene is TRBV7-9, the J gene TRBJ2-3, with TRBD1 matching over 8 bases. Germline V gives CDR1 SEHNR, CDR2 FQNEAQ (reference sequence). V was clipped by 6 bases and J by 9 bases; unmatched bases: 17. The CDR3 totals 16 residues. This chain's CDR3 is CASSRGQGRLVDTQYF. CDR3 DNA: TGTGCCAGCAGTCGTGGACAGGGCCGGCTAGTCGACACGCAGTATTTT.

The gene calls are TRBV4-2 and TRBJ2-1, with no clear D. Germline V gives CDR1 LGHNA, CDR2 YNFKEQ. V dropped 1 base and J dropped 4 bases, with 14 bases sitting between them. This CDR3 spans 16 amino acids. As DNA, the CDR3 is TGTGCCAGCAGCCAAGCAGTGGGGTCGGGTTACAATGAGCAGTTCTTC. It translates to CASSQAVGSGYNEQFF.

The rearrangement links TRBV7-2 to TRBJ2-4; 7 nucleotides agree with TRBD1. Germline loops: CDR1 SGHTA, CDR2 FQGNSA. CDR3 length: 15 amino acids. Trimming removed 2 bases from V and 13 bases from J; junction bases left unmatched: 14. The CDR3 DNA sequence: TGTACCAGCAGCTTATTAGGGGACAGCTTAATAATCCAGTACTTC. Protein product: CTSSLLGDSLIIQYF.

The chain has TRBV7-2 and TRBJ2-6; 9 bases are a match to TRBD1. Germline lookup yields CDR1 SGHTA and CDR2 FQGNSA. V shed 5 bases, J shed 2 bases, and the junction held 10 bases outside the gene matches. The CDR3 runs to 18 residues. The DNA of the CDR3 is TGTGCCAGCAGCCCTAGGGGACAGGGAGGACCTGGGGCCAACGTCCTGACTTTC. This translates into CASSPRGQGGPGANVLTF. The whole variable domain, filled in from reference TRBV7-2 and TRBJ2-6, reads GAGVSQSPSNKVTEKGKDVELRCDPISGHTALYWYRQSLGQGLEFLIYFQGNSAPDKSGLPSDRFSAERTGGSVSTLTIQRTQQEDSAVYLCASSPRGQGGPGANVLTFGAGSRLTVL.

This clonotype has a handful of counts. The V call is TRBV27, the J call TRBJ2-7; 13 bases agree with TRBD2. Germline lookup yields CDR1 MNHEY and CDR2 SMNVEV (reference sequence). This CDR3 has 15 amino acids. V lost 6 bases and J lost 3; bases outside the gene matches: 5. The DNA for the CDR3 is TGTGCCAGCAGAAAGGGACTAGCGGGGCTCTACGAGCAGTACTTC. Protein: CASRKGLAGLYEQYF.

V gene TRBV27 combines with J gene TRBJ2-3, with 8 bases fitting TRBD1. The CDR3 is 15 amino acids. V gave up 7 bases and J gave up 3 bases; unmatched junction bases: 9. The V gene's germline CDR1 is MNHEY and CDR2 SMNVEV (reference sequence). This chain's CDR3 is CASTEGQGWTDTQYF. Here the CDR3 DNA reads TGTGCCAGCACCGAAGGACAGGGTTGGACAGATACGCAGTATTTT.